A selection of T cell receptor beta chains follows, all from one sample in a study of T cell responses to AZD1222 COVID-19 vaccine. Assay used: immunoSEQ multiplex PCR; TCRdb lists only in-frame clones, some missing. This table has over 85,000 clones, roughly 89% appearing once. Specimen: peripheral blood, collected 28 days after the second AZD1222 dose. The receptors come from an adult who received the AZD1222 COVID-19 vaccine. CDR3s include the opening cysteine and the closing phenylalanine or tryptophan. The order of the fields is CDR3 protein, CDR3 DNA, J gene, D gene, clone size, V gene, CDR3 length. A D gene is named only where the DNA matches it firmly. The size entry is marked missing in some rows and otherwise reads once, few, many or a size class.

CDR3: CACHTRTLDRSSYNSPLHF
DNA: TGTGCCTGCCATACCCGAACACTCGACAGGAGCTCCTATAATTCACCCCTCCACTTT
J: TRBJ1-6
D: -
size: -
V: TRBV30
length: 19

CDR3: CASSKGRDRVTSDTGELFF
DNA: TGTGCCAGCAGCAAGGGAAGGGACAGGGTTACTTCGGACACCGGGGAGCTGTTTTTT
J: TRBJ2-2
D: -
size: -
V: TRBV21-1
length: 19

CDR3: CASSVGYDWAGVDGYTF
DNA: TGTGCCAGCAGCGTAGGCTACGATTGGGCAGGGGTGGATGGCTACACCTTC
J: TRBJ1-2
D: -
size: -
V: TRBV9
length: 17

CDR3: CASSTYRGDTEAFF
DNA: TGTGCCAGTAGTACCTACAGGGGGGACACTGAAGCTTTCTTT
J: TRBJ1-1
D: TRBD1
size: -
V: TRBV19
length: 14

CDR3: CASIIGHLYNEQFF
DNA: TGTGCCAGCATAATTGGTCACCTTTACAATGAGCAGTTCTTC
J: TRBJ2-1
D: -
size: -
V: TRBV6-5
length: 14

CDR3: CASSEGSWQDNYGYTF
DNA: TGTGCCAGCTCGGAAGGATCGTGGCAAGATAACTATGGCTACACCTTC
J: TRBJ1-2
D: -
size: -
V: TRBV18
length: 16

CDR3: CASSSPYTEAFF
DNA: TGTGCCAGCAGCTCCCCATACACTGAAGCTTTCTTT
J: TRBJ1-1
D: -
size: -
V: TRBV9
length: 12

CDR3: CASSPPNTEAFF
DNA: TGTGCCAGCTCACCACCGAACACTGAAGCTTTCTTT
J: TRBJ1-1
D: -
size: -
V: TRBV18
length: 12

CDR3: CASSLGSVGPKYF
DNA: TGTGCCAGCAGTTTGGGGTCCGTAGGGCCTAAGTACTTC
J: TRBJ2-4
D: -
size: -
V: TRBV28
length: 13

CDR3: CASIGTVYGYTF
DNA: TGTGCCAGCATAGGGACGGTTTATGGCTACACCTTC
J: TRBJ1-2
D: -
size: -
V: TRBV13
length: 12

CDR3: CASSGDTDRAGNQPQHF
DNA: TGTGCCAGCAGTGGAGACACGGACAGGGCAGGCAATCAGCCCCAGCATTTT
J: TRBJ1-5
D: TRBD1
size: -
V: TRBV2
length: 17

CDR3: CASRGSAYNSPLHF
DNA: TGTGCCAGCAGAGGATCGGCCTATAATTCACCCCTCCACTTT
J: TRBJ1-6
D: -
size: -
V: TRBV27
length: 14

CDR3: CASSFRAGGPTSTDTQYF
DNA: TGTGCCAGCAGCTTCCGGGCGGGGGGGCCGACTAGCACAGATACGCAGTATTTT
J: TRBJ2-3
D: TRBD2
size: -
V: TRBV5-5
length: 18

CDR3: CATLAGADSGNTIYF
DNA: TGTGCCACATTGGCCGGAGCCGACTCTGGAAACACCATATATTTT
J: TRBJ1-3
D: -
size: -
V: TRBV19
length: 15

CDR3: CASSGQGRGLENIQYF
DNA: TGTGCCAGCAGTGGCCAGGGCAGGGGGCTGGAAAACATTCAGTACTTC
J: TRBJ2-4
D: TRBD1
size: -
V: TRBV28
length: 16

CDR3: CASSYRRAGDTQYF
DNA: TGTGCCAGCAGTTATCGAAGGGCGGGAGATACGCAGTATTTT
J: TRBJ2-3
D: -
size: -
V: TRBV6-5
length: 14

CDR3: CAWAGRTNTGELFF
DNA: TGTGCCTGGGCGGGACGGACGAACACCGGGGAGCTGTTTTTT
J: TRBJ2-2
D: -
size: -
V: TRBV30
length: 14

CDR3: CASSLGLGGTDTQYF
DNA: TGTGCCAGCAGCTTAGGACTAGGCGGCACAGATACGCAGTATTTT
J: TRBJ2-3
D: -
size: -
V: TRBV7-9
length: 15

CDR3: CASSIVRGTKNIQYF
DNA: TGTGCCAGTAGTATAGTCAGGGGAACCAAAAACATTCAGTACTTC
J: TRBJ2-4
D: -
size: once
V: TRBV19
length: 15

CDR3: CASSVFRGQGSVTEAFF
DNA: TGTGCCAGCAGTGTATTTAGGGGACAGGGCTCGGTCACTGAAGCTTTCTTT
J: TRBJ1-1
D: TRBD1
size: -
V: TRBV6-1
length: 17

CDR3: CASSLGWSAGPLYEQYF
DNA: TGTGCCAGCAGCTTAGGTTGGTCGGCAGGCCCCCTCTACGAGCAGTACTTC
J: TRBJ2-7
D: -
size: -
V: TRBV7-6
length: 17

CDR3: CASSLPGEETQYF
DNA: TGTGCCAGCAGCCTACCAGGGGAAGAGACCCAGTACTTC
J: TRBJ2-5
D: -
size: -
V: TRBV7-3
length: 13

CDR3: CASSQLKGSGELFF
DNA: TGCGCCAGCAGCCAACTCAAGGGTTCTGGGGAGCTGTTTTTT
J: TRBJ2-2
D: -
size: few
V: TRBV4-1
length: 14

CDR3: CASGQEYNSPLHF
DNA: TGTGCTAGTGGTCAAGAATATAATTCACCCCTCCACTTT
J: TRBJ1-6
D: -
size: -
V: TRBV12-5
length: 13

CDR3: CASSEGARSTDTQYF
DNA: TGTGCCAGCAGTGAAGGTGCCCGTAGCACAGATACGCAGTATTTT
J: TRBJ2-3
D: -
size: few
V: TRBV2
length: 15

CDR3: CASSIEAHFTYEQYF
DNA: TGTGCCAGTAGTATAGAGGCACATTTTACCTACGAGCAGTACTTC
J: TRBJ2-7
D: -
size: -
V: TRBV19
length: 15

CDR3: CASSLGLGTGPKDEQFF
DNA: TGTGCCAGCAGCTTAGGGTTAGGGACAGGTCCCAAAGATGAGCAGTTCTTC
J: TRBJ2-1
D: TRBD1
size: -
V: TRBV7-9
length: 17

CDR3: CASSWTRKTTDTQYF
DNA: TGTGCCAGCAGCTGGACGAGGAAGACCACAGATACGCAGTATTTT
J: TRBJ2-3
D: -
size: -
V: TRBV27
length: 15

CDR3: CASTDGQLQETQYF
DNA: TGTGCCAGCACGGACGGACAGCTCCAAGAGACCCAGTACTTC
J: TRBJ2-5
D: -
size: -
V: TRBV5-6
length: 14

CDR3: CASSRSQGAAETQYF
DNA: TGTGCCAGCAGTCGATCACAGGGGGCAGCAGAGACCCAGTACTTC
J: TRBJ2-5
D: TRBD1
size: -
V: TRBV6-6
length: 15

CDR3: CASSIAGRPHEQYF
DNA: TGTGCCAGCAGTATTGCGGGCAGGCCCCACGAGCAGTACTTC
J: TRBJ2-7
D: -
size: -
V: TRBV28
length: 14

CDR3: CASSLFTSGGRNEQFF
DNA: TGCGCCAGCAGCTTGTTCACTAGCGGGGGGCGCAATGAGCAGTTCTTC
J: TRBJ2-1
D: TRBD2
size: -
V: TRBV5-1
length: 16

CDR3: CASSRLTKETQYF
DNA: TGTGCCAGCAGTCGACTAACTAAAGAGACCCAGTACTTC
J: TRBJ2-5
D: -
size: -
V: TRBV6-2/TRBV6-3
length: 13

CDR3: CASSTTVWANEKLFF
DNA: TGTGCCAGCAGCACTACAGTTTGGGCTAATGAAAAACTGTTTTTT
J: TRBJ1-4
D: -
size: -
V: TRBV6-5
length: 15

CDR3: CASSLLGDRGPYEQYF
DNA: TGTGCCAGCAGCCTCTTGGGGGACAGGGGACCCTACGAGCAGTACTTC
J: TRBJ2-7
D: TRBD1
size: -
V: TRBV27
length: 16

CDR3: CASSFGDRGDYGYTF
DNA: TGTGCCAGCAGCTTTGGGGACAGGGGTGACTATGGCTACACCTTC
J: TRBJ1-2
D: TRBD1
size: -
V: TRBV7-2
length: 15

CDR3: CASSVQGFGQYF
DNA: TGCGCCAGCAGCGTCCAGGGCTTCGGGCAGTACTTC
J: TRBJ2-7
D: -
size: -
V: TRBV5-1
length: 12

CDR3: CATSRDKGIYSNQPQHF
DNA: TGCGCCACCAGCAGAGATAAAGGCATTTATAGCAATCAGCCCCAGCATTTT
J: TRBJ1-5
D: -
size: -
V: TRBV15
length: 17

CDR3: CASSRTAGSTETQYF
DNA: TGTGCCAGCTCACGGACGGCAGGGAGTACTGAGACCCAGTACTTC
J: TRBJ2-5
D: -
size: -
V: TRBV18
length: 15

CDR3: CASSQDIRLAYNEQFF
DNA: TGTGCCAGCAGCCAAGATATCCGGTTGGCCTACAATGAGCAGTTCTTC
J: TRBJ2-1
D: -
size: -
V: TRBV14
length: 16

CDR3: CASSYRTSEETQYF
DNA: TGTGCCAGCAGTTATCGGACTAGCGAAGAGACCCAGTACTTC
J: TRBJ2-5
D: TRBD2
size: -
V: TRBV28
length: 14

CDR3: CASSQMTGANEKLFF
DNA: TGTGCCAGCAGTCAAATGACAGGTGCTAATGAAAAACTGTTTTTT
J: TRBJ1-4
D: -
size: -
V: TRBV2
length: 15

CDR3: CASSYSLAVLTDTQYF
DNA: TGTGCCAGCAGTTACAGTCTAGCGGTACTCACAGATACGCAGTATTTT
J: TRBJ2-3
D: TRBD2
size: -
V: TRBV6-2/TRBV6-3
length: 16

CDR3: CASSQVDTDGGNIQYF
DNA: TGTGCCAGCAGCCAAGTGGATACAGACGGAGGTAACATTCAGTACTTC
J: TRBJ2-4
D: -
size: -
V: TRBV14
length: 16

CDR3: CASSQTHTGTGNTIYF
DNA: TGCGCCAGCAGCCAAACCCATACAGGGACTGGAAACACCATATATTTT
J: TRBJ1-3
D: -
size: -
V: TRBV4-1
length: 16

CDR3: CASSQSDEQFF
DNA: TGTGCCAGCAGCCAATCGGATGAGCAGTTCTTC
J: TRBJ2-1
D: -
size: once
V: TRBV16
length: 11